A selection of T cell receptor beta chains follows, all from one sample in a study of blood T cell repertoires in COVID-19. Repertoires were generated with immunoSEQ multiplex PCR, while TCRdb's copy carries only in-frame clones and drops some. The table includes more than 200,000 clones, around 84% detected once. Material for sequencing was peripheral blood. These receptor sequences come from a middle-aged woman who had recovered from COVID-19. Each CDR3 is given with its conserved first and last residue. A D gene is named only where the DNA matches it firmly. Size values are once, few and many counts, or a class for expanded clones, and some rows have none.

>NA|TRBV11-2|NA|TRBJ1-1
TGTGCCAGCAGCTTTTCAGGGGACACTGAAGCTTTCTTT
CASSFSGDTEAFF
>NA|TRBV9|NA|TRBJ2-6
TGTGCCAGCAGCGCCTCCGGGGCCAACGTCCTGACTTTC
CASSASGANVLTF
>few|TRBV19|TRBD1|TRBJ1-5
TGTGCCAGTACTCGGGGACAGAATCAGCCCCAGCATTTT
CASTRGQNQPQHF
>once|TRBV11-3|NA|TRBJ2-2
TGTGCCAGCAGCTTCTCGGGGGACGGGGAGCTGTTTTTT
CASSFSGDGELFF
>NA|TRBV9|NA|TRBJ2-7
TGTGCCAGCAGCGTAGGGGGGGACAGCGCCTACGAGCAGTACTTC
CASSVGGDSAYEQYF
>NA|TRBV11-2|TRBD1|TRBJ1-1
TGTGCCAGCAGCTACGGGACAGGGGGAGGCACTGAAGCTTTCTTT
CASSYGTGGGTEAFF
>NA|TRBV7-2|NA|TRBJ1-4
TGTGCCAGCAGCTTCTCTGGTCCTATTAATGAAAAACTGTTTTTT
CASSFSGPINEKLFF
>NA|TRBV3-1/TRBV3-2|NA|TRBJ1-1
TGTGCCAGCAGCTCCGGGGGGAACACTGAAGCTTTCTTT
CASSSGGNTEAFF
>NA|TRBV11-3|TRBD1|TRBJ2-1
TGTGCCAGCAGCCCACTTCGAGGGGGCGCAGGGAATGAGCAGTTCTTC
CASSPLRGGAGNEQFF
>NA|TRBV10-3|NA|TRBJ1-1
TGTGCCGGCAGGAGACAGGAGAACACTGAAGCTTTCTTT
CAGRRQENTEAFF
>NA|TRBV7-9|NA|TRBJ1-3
TGTGCCAGCGGCTGGGCCGGGAGCTCTGGAAACACCATATATTTT
CASGWAGSSGNTIYF
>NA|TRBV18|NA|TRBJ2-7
TGTGCCAGCTCACCAAGCGATGTGGCCGAGCAGTACTTC
CASSPSDVAEQYF
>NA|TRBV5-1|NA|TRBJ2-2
TGCGCCAGCAGCTTGGCCCCCGTCACCGGGGAGCTGTTTTTT
CASSLAPVTGELFF
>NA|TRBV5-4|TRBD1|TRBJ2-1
TGTGCCAGCAGCTTAGACAGGGCAAACAATGAGCAGTTCTTC
CASSLDRANNEQFF
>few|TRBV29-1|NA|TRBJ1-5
TGCAGCGTCACATTTGAGGAGAGTCAGCCCCAGCATTTT
CSVTFEESQPQHF
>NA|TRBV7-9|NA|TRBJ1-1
TGTGCCAGCAGCTTTAACACCTACACTGAAGCTTTCTTT
CASSFNTYTEAFF
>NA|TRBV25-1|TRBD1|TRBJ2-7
TGTGCCAGCATAGGGGGGAAGCCGGGACAGGGGCCCTACGAGCAGTACTTC
CASIGGKPGQGPYEQYF
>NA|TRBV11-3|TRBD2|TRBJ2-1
TGTGCCAGCAGCTTACTAGCGGGGGGGCCCGGGGGTGAGCAGTTCTTC
CASSLLAGGPGGEQFF
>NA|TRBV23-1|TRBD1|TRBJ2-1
TGCGCCAGCAGTCAAGGACAGGGATACTCCTACAATGAGCAGTTCTTC
CASSQGQGYSYNEQFF
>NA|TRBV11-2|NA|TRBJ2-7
TGTGCCAGCAGCCTGACGGACAGTTTCTACGAGCAGTACTTC
CASSLTDSFYEQYF
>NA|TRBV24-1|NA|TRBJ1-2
TGTGCCACCAGTGATGCGGGACGGGACTATGGCTACACCTTC
CATSDAGRDYGYTF
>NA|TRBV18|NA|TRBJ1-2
TGTGCCAGCTCACCAACTGCAGGGGAGGGCTACACCTTC
CASSPTAGEGYTF
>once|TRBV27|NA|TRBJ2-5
TGTGCCAGCAGTTCCTGGGACTTGCAAGAGACCCAGTACTTC
CASSSWDLQETQYF